The rows below give T cell receptor beta chains drawn from one sample of a study of human T cells and chemical hapten exposure. TCRdb redid the calling of the RACE reads with MiXCR, one entry per CDR3 protein. This table holds 120,000 or so distinct CDR3 sequences, roughly 13% found once. This sample comprised whole blood, obtained in connection with sensitization to the hapten diphenylcyclopropenone (DPC). Source of these receptors: a woman aged 18-30 years with alopecia areata. Some clones in this sample may be carry-over from other donors' samples. CDR3s include the opening cysteine and the closing phenylalanine or tryptophan. The D gene is left open where the match is weak. The listing skips clone size in some rows; elsewhere it reads once, few, many or a size class.

clone_size: few; d_call: TRBD1; j_call: TRBJ1-5; v_call: TRBV7-2; cdr3_aa: CASSFQQGAGKPQHF; cdr3_nt: TGTGCCAGCAGCTTCCAACAGGGGGCCGGGAAGCCCCAGCATTTT
clone_size: many; d_call: .; j_call: TRBJ2-1; v_call: TRBV20-1; cdr3_aa: CSARSLRSNEQFF; cdr3_nt: TGCAGTGCTAGAAGTCTAAGGTCCAATGAGCAGTTCTTC
clone_size: few; d_call: .; j_call: TRBJ1-2; v_call: TRBV30; cdr3_aa: CAWSLAWGAYTF; cdr3_nt: TGTGCCTGGAGCCTTGCTTGGGGGGCCTACACCTTC
clone_size: few; d_call: .; j_call: TRBJ2-1; v_call: TRBV7-2; cdr3_aa: CASSLGARDNEQFF; cdr3_nt: TGTGCCAGCAGCTTGGGGGCCCGGGACAATGAGCAGTTCTTC
clone_size: .; d_call: .; j_call: TRBJ2-1; v_call: TRBV4-3; cdr3_aa: CASSITGRSYNEQFF; cdr3_nt: TGCGCCAGCAGCATTACAGGGAGGTCCTACAATGAGCAGTTCTTC
clone_size: few; d_call: TRBD2; j_call: TRBJ2-2; v_call: TRBV12-3/TRBV12-4; cdr3_aa: CASSFLAVAGELFF; cdr3_nt: TGTGCCAGCAGTTTCCTAGCGGTAGCCGGGGAGCTGTTTTTT
clone_size: .; d_call: TRBD1; j_call: TRBJ2-7; v_call: TRBV7-9; cdr3_aa: CASSPLGQAGSYEQYF; cdr3_nt: TGTGCCAGCAGCCCCCTCGGACAGGCGGGCTCCTACGAGCAGTACTTC
clone_size: few; d_call: .; j_call: TRBJ1-6; v_call: TRBV2; cdr3_aa: CASSRESVGSPLHF; cdr3_nt: TGTGCCAGCAGTCGGGAGTCCGTAGGATCACCCCTCCACTTT
clone_size: few; d_call: TRBD1; j_call: TRBJ2-3; v_call: TRBV7-8; cdr3_aa: CASSYSGQGKDTQYF; cdr3_nt: TGTGCCAGCAGCTATTCGGGACAGGGGAAAGATACGCAGTATTTT
clone_size: few; d_call: TRBD1; j_call: TRBJ2-3; v_call: TRBV27; cdr3_aa: CASSPYRTGWDTQYF; cdr3_nt: TGTGCCAGCAGTCCCTATCGGACAGGGTGGGATACGCAGTATTTT
clone_size: few; d_call: .; j_call: TRBJ2-1; v_call: TRBV19; cdr3_aa: CASSGTYNEQFF; cdr3_nt: TGTGCCAGTAGTGGAACCTACAATGAGCAGTTCTTC
clone_size: many; d_call: .; j_call: TRBJ2-5; v_call: TRBV28; cdr3_aa: CASSFIARSETQYF; cdr3_nt: TGTGCCAGCAGTTTCATCGCCCGTTCCGAGACCCAGTACTTC
clone_size: .; d_call: .; j_call: TRBJ2-2; v_call: TRBV6-2/TRBV6-3; cdr3_aa: CASSYSFTGELFF; cdr3_nt: TGTGCCAGCAGTTACTCTTTCACCGGGGAGCTGTTTTTT
clone_size: many; d_call: .; j_call: TRBJ2-4; v_call: TRBV4-3; cdr3_aa: CASSLTHSLALKNIQYF; cdr3_nt: TGCGCCAGCAGCCTTACCCACAGTCTAGCTTTGAAAAACATTCAGTACTTC
clone_size: few; d_call: .; j_call: TRBJ1-1; v_call: TRBV15; cdr3_aa: CATSRGNTEAFF; cdr3_nt: TGTGCCACCAGCCGCGGGAACACTGAAGCTTTCTTT
clone_size: .; d_call: TRBD2; j_call: TRBJ2-1; v_call: TRBV6-5; cdr3_aa: CASNAGGQGVEQFF; cdr3_nt: TGTGCCAGCAATGCGGGGGGGCAGGGAGTTGAGCAGTTCTTC
clone_size: many; d_call: TRBD2; j_call: TRBJ2-5; v_call: TRBV4-2; cdr3_aa: CASSQDAIIAGVETQYF; cdr3_nt: TGTGCCAGCAGCCAAGATGCGATTATAGCGGGGGTTGAGACCCAGTACTTC
clone_size: .; d_call: .; j_call: TRBJ1-5; v_call: TRBV4-1; cdr3_aa: CASSQAPEGQPQHF; cdr3_nt: TGCGCCAGCAGCCAAGCCCCGGAAGGACAGCCCCAGCATTTT
clone_size: .; d_call: .; j_call: TRBJ1-5; v_call: TRBV28; cdr3_aa: CASNRLYQPQHF; cdr3_nt: TGTGCCAGCAACAGGTTGTATCAGCCCCAGCATTTT
clone_size: .; d_call: .; j_call: TRBJ1-4; v_call: TRBV7-2; cdr3_aa: CASSATGTRSNEKLFF; cdr3_nt: TGTGCCAGCAGCGCAACCGGGACACGCTCTAATGAAAAACTGTTTTTT